This T cell receptor beta chain derives from a study of blood T cell repertoires in COVID-19. Study in general: T cells, B-cell-depleted T cells, or PBMCs supplied cDNA or gDNA.

J lost 5 bases, V lost 3 bases, and 9 bases had no gene match. The CDR3 covers 14 residues. Germline values: CDR1 GTSNPN, CDR2 SVGIG (reference sequence). As handled by the study authors: Amplification of reference gene primers provided the estimated nucleated cell counts. Libraries were prepared by immunoSEQ multiplex PCR; TCRdb keeps only in-frame clonotypes and omits some of them. V and J calls plus clone size are reproduced from that table; the DNA served to infer D and trimming. Among about 200,000 clones listed, roughly 88% were seen once. The TCR was taken from a human donor in a cohort sampled during active COVID-19. Input material: peripheral blood. V and J are TRBV30 and TRBJ1-1; TRBD1 matches at 7 bases. The CDR3 region has the DNA TGTGCCTGGAGCATATACAGGGGAAGGACTGAAGCTTTCTTT. Amino acid sequence: CAWSIYRGRTEAFF.